This record covers a single T cell receptor beta chain. Clones were read by immunoSEQ multiplex PCR, and TCRdb kept only the in-frame ones, dropping some. This sample carries about 91,000 clones, 85% to 95% of them seen once, and the ten largest clones take 0.2% to 0.3%. These data are taken from a study of technical replicates of blood from a handful of donors. This CDR3 is built from 16 residues. V lost 0 bases to trimming and J lost 5 bases, with 16 bases between them. Germline V CDR1 and CDR2: SQVTM, ANQGSEA. This receptor was obtained from a human donor in good health. The sequenced material came from T cells isolated from PBMCs. The chain combines TRBV29-1 with TRBJ2-2, with D perhaps matching TRBD2 (6 bases). CDR3 bases: TGCAGCGTTGAAGATACTAGGAGGGGCCGGACCGGGGAGCTGTTTTTT. It yields the protein CSVEDTRRGRTGELFF.